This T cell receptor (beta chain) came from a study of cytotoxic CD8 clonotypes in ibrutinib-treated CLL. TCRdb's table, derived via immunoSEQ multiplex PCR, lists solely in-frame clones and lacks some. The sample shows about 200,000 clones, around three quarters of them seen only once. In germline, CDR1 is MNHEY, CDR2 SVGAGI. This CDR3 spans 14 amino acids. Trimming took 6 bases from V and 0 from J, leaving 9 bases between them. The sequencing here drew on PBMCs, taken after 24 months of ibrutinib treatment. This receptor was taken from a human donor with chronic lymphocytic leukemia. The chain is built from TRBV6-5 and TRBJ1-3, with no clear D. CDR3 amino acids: CASRKGISGNTIYF. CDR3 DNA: TGTGCCAGCAGAAAAGGGATCTCTGGAAACACCATATATTTT.